This is a list of T cell receptor beta chains from one sample in a study of cytomegalovirus exposure and HLA in healthy donors. Profiling relied on immunoSEQ multiplex PCR, and the TCRdb table lists in-frame clones only, not all of them. The table lists roughly 120,000 clones, around three quarters of them singletons. Sequenced input: PBMCs. These receptors came from a woman aged 55 to 70 in good health and CMV-seropositive. The CDR3 runs from the conserved cysteine through the conserved F or W. The D gene is left open where the match is weak. Where a row states a size, it is once, few, many or the class of an expanded clone; other rows omit it.

v_gene	d_gene	abundance	j_gene	CDR3nt	CDR3aa
TRBV27	TRBD1	-	TRBJ2-2	TGTGCCAGTAAACCGGGACAGGTCACCGGGGAGCTGTTTTTT	CASKPGQVTGELFF
TRBV7-2	-	-	TRBJ1-2	TGTGCCAGCAGCTTAGACCCGGGTAACTATGGCTACACCTTC	CASSLDPGNYGYTF
TRBV7-2	-	-	TRBJ2-3	TGTGCCAGCAGCCCCCTAGTAGTAGATACGCAGTATTTT	CASSPLVVDTQYF
TRBV14	TRBD1	-	TRBJ1-5	TGTGCCAGCAGCCAAGGGGGGACAGGGATGCAGCCCCAGCATTTT	CASSQGGTGMQPQHF
TRBV4-2	-	-	TRBJ2-5	TGTGCCAGCAGCCAAGTCAGTATTGATGGGACCCAGTACTTC	CASSQVSIDGTQYF
TRBV5-6	-	-	TRBJ1-3	TGTGCCAGCAGCTTGGGTTTGCGGGACTCTGGAAACACCATATATTTT	CASSLGLRDSGNTIYF
TRBV7-9	-	few	TRBJ1-4	TGTGCCAGCAGGAGGCTCCCAACTAATGAAAAACTGTTTTTT	CASRRLPTNEKLFF
TRBV4-2	TRBD2	once	TRBJ2-7	TGTGCCAGCAGCCAAGAAGCGCTAGCGGGATTACCCTACGAGCAGTACTTC	CASSQEALAGLPYEQYF
TRBV5-1	-	-	TRBJ2-2	TGCGCCAGCAGCTTTGATCCGGACACCGGGGAGCTGTTTTTT	CASSFDPDTGELFF
TRBV27	TRBD1	-	TRBJ1-5	TGTGCCAGCAGCCACAGGGGGCGAGAAACTAATCAGCCCCAGCATTTT	CASSHRGRETNQPQHF
TRBV5-3	-	-	TRBJ2-1	TGTGCCAGAAGCTGCGGGAAACGAGGGGACCACTCCTACAATGAGCAGTTCTTC	CARSCGKRGDHSYNEQFF
TRBV19	TRBD2	-	TRBJ2-3	TGTGCCAGTAGTACTACTTCTAGCGGGAGTGGTGTCACGCAGTATTTT	CASSTTSSGSGVTQYF
TRBV6-4	-	-	TRBJ1-2	TGTGCCAGCAGTGAGGGGCAGAGTTTGGGAGGCTACACCTTC	CASSEGQSLGGYTF
TRBV7-7	-	once	TRBJ2-5	TGTGCTAGCAGCTGGCGGGCGGGACAAGAGACCCAGTACTTC	CASSWRAGQETQYF
TRBV12-2	-	once	TRBJ2-7	TGTGCAAGTCGCTTAGCCGGGACTAGCGGGCCTACCTACGAGCAGTACTTC	CASRLAGTSGPTYEQYF
TRBV27	TRBD1	-	TRBJ1-5	TGTGCCAGCAGTTTAGACCCAGGGGGGTCTCAGCCCCAGCATTTT	CASSLDPGGSQPQHF
TRBV6-6	TRBD1	-	TRBJ2-7	TGTGCCAGCAGCCCCTCCGCAGGGGGAGCCTACGAGCAGTACTTC	CASSPSAGGAYEQYF
TRBV6-5	-	-	TRBJ1-1	TGTGCCAGCAGTTATAGCCAGGGGCGACGGAACACTGAAGCTTTCTTT	CASSYSQGRRNTEAFF
TRBV6-5	-	once	TRBJ2-1	TGTGCCAGCAGTGCTGACAGGAGCTCCTACAATGAGCAGTTCTTC	CASSADRSSYNEQFF